Listed below are T cell receptor beta chains from one sample, sequenced in a study of shared clonotypes between healthy human individuals. Sequenced by immunoSEQ multiplex PCR; TCRdb stores in-frame clones only, minus some. The sample holds roughly 500,000 clones; 95% to 96% are singletons and the top ten take approximately 0.067%. The sample comprised naive CD4+ T cells sorted from blood. These receptors all stem from a woman aged 25-40 years in good health. Both conserved end residues are part of each CDR3. D genes are given only for firm matches. The size entry is marked missing in some rows and otherwise reads once, few, many or a size class.

. | TRBJ2-6 | . | TRBV10-3 | TGTGCCATCAGTGAGCCTGGGGGCTATGGGGCCAACGTCCTGACTTTC | CAISEPGGYGANVLTF
. | TRBJ2-5 | . | TRBV5-5 | TGTGCCAGCAGCTCTGAGGAAGGGACCCAGTACTTC | CASSSEEGTQYF
. | TRBJ2-6 | . | TRBV13 | TGTGCCAGCAGCTTAAAGGGGCTACACTCTGGGGCCAACGTCCTGACTTTC | CASSLKGLHSGANVLTF
. | TRBJ1-6 | . | TRBV14 | TGTGCCAGCAGCCGCCACGATTCACCCCTCCACTTT | CASSRHDSPLHF
. | TRBJ1-1 | . | TRBV10-1 | TGCGCCAGCAGTGAGTCTCTGGGACCTTACACTGAAGCTTTCTTT | CASSESLGPYTEAFF
. | TRBJ2-3 | . | TRBV4-1 | TGCGCCAGCAGACGGGAGAGTAGGGATACGCAGTATTTT | CASRRESRDTQYF
. | TRBJ1-4 | . | TRBV7-3 | TGTGCCAGCAGCTGGGCAGAGCGAACAACTAATGAAAAACTGTTTTTT | CASSWAERTTNEKLFF
. | TRBJ2-5 | . | TRBV19 | TGTGCCAGTAGTTTTTCCGGAAGAGAGACCCAGTACTTC | CASSFSGRETQYF
. | TRBJ1-2 | . | TRBV30 | TGTGCCTGGAGTGCCGCCCAGGGCTACACCTTC | CAWSAAQGYTF
once | TRBJ2-1 | . | TRBV28 | TGTGCCAGCAGACCTTCCCACGGGCGGGGAAACTACAATGAGCAGTTCTTC | CASRPSHGRGNYNEQFF
. | TRBJ2-1 | TRBD2 | TRBV5-4 | TGTGCCGCGGCGGGAGATTCCTACAATGAGCAGTTCTTC | CAAAGDSYNEQFF
. | TRBJ1-1 | . | TRBV2 | TGTGCCAGCAGTGAAAGGCTGAACACTGAAGCTTTCTTT | CASSERLNTEAFF
. | TRBJ2-3 | . | TRBV27 | TGTGCCAGCAGTAGCGGCAAACTACTCGGAGCTTTATCAGATACGCAGTATTTT | CASSSGKLLGALSDTQYF
once | TRBJ1-3 | . | TRBV28 | TGTGCCAGCGTTGGGCTGAACTCTGGAAACACCATATATTTT | CASVGLNSGNTIYF
. | TRBJ2-7 | TRBD2 | TRBV5-4 | TGTGCCAGCAGCTTAAGCGGGAGGGCCGGGGACGAGCAGTACTTC | CASSLSGRAGDEQYF
. | TRBJ2-2 | . | TRBV5-4 | TGTGCCACTTCTACCGGGACATCCGACACCGGGGAGCTGTTTTTT | CATSTGTSDTGELFF
. | TRBJ1-1 | . | TRBV29-1 | TGCAGCGTTGCTGGATTAGGGGACGGAAAAGCTTTCTTT | CSVAGLGDGKAFF
. | TRBJ2-2 | . | TRBV11-3 | TGTGCCAGCAGCTTAGGGTCCGGGCAAGGGGGATCCACCGGGGAGCTGTTTTTT | CASSLGSGQGGSTGELFF
once | TRBJ2-7 | . | TRBV19 | TGTGCCAGTAGATCGTCCTACGAGCAGTACTTC | CASRSSYEQYF
. | TRBJ2-7 | TRBD2 | TRBV7-6 | TGTGCCAGCAGCGCCGGGACTAGCGGCTCCTACGAGCAGTACTTC | CASSAGTSGSYEQYF
. | TRBJ1-1 | . | TRBV7-6 | TGTGCCAGCAGGAAGGAAGCGGGGGGCGGGGTAGCGGCTTTCTTT | CASRKEAGGGVAAFF
. | TRBJ2-1 | TRBD2 | TRBV2 | TGTGCCAGCAGTGAAGAGGCTAGCGGTTACAATGAGCAGTTCTTC | CASSEEASGYNEQFF
. | TRBJ1-5 | . | TRBV28 | TGTGCCAGCAGCCCGACCAGGCTTCGGCCCCAGCATTTT | CASSPTRLRPQHF
. | TRBJ2-5 | . | TRBV11-2 | TGTGCCAGCAGCTGGGGAATCCAAGAGACCCAGTACTTC | CASSWGIQETQYF
few | TRBJ2-2 | . | TRBV27 | TGTGCCAGCATTTGGAACGGGGAGCTGTTTTTT | CASIWNGELFF
. | TRBJ2-3 | . | TRBV7-6 | TGTGCCAGCAGCTTAAACACCGGCAGCACAGATACGCAGTATTTT | CASSLNTGSTDTQYF
. | TRBJ1-1 | . | TRBV7-6 | TGTGCCAGCAGCTTAGTCGGGAACACTGAAGCTTTCTTT | CASSLVGNTEAFF
once | TRBJ2-2 | . | TRBV28 | TGTGCCAGCAGTTTTCCCGGGGAGCTGTTTTTT | CASSFPGELFF
few | TRBJ1-1 | . | TRBV19 | TGTGCCAGTAGTGACCGCGGAGGCACTGAAGCTTTCTTT | CASSDRGGTEAFF
. | TRBJ2-7 | TRBD1 | TRBV28 | TGTGCCAGCAGTTTATCACAGGGGCAGGACGAGCAGTACTTC | CASSLSQGQDEQYF
. | TRBJ2-7 | TRBD2 | TRBV5-1 | TGCGCCAGCAGCTCGGGGGGATACGAGCAGTACTTC | CASSSGGYEQYF
. | TRBJ1-1 | . | TRBV5-1 | TGCGCCAGCAGCTTGGTCGCGGGGTCGGGCACTGAAGCTTTCTTT | CASSLVAGSGTEAFF
. | TRBJ2-1 | TRBD2 | TRBV18 | TGTGCCAGCTTGAATAGCGGGAGGATCGGTGAGCAGTTCTTC | CASLNSGRIGEQFF
. | TRBJ2-5 | . | TRBV6-5 | TGTGCCAGCAGTTCAGGGACGGGCGCGGGGACCCAGTACTTC | CASSSGTGAGTQYF
. | TRBJ2-1 | TRBD2 | TRBV19 | TGTGCCAGTACGCGAAGTTGGACTAGCGGCAGCAATGAGCAGTTCTTC | CASTRSWTSGSNEQFF
. | TRBJ1-1 | . | TRBV2 | TGTGCCAGCGGTTTTGGCAGGGGAAACACTGAAGCTTTCTTT | CASGFGRGNTEAFF
once | TRBJ2-7 | . | TRBV11-2 | TGTGCCAGCAGCTTAGGGGTTTACGAGCAGTACTTC | CASSLGVYEQYF
. | TRBJ2-1 | TRBD2 | TRBV15 | TGTGCCACCAGCCCGGGACTAGCGTCTCACAATGAGCAGTTCTTC | CATSPGLASHNEQFF
. | TRBJ1-5 | . | TRBV28 | TGTGCCAGCAGTTTAGTAGGGGGTAGCAATCAGCCCCAGCATTTT | CASSLVGGSNQPQHF
. | TRBJ2-6 | . | TRBV20-1 | TGCAGTGTAGGGGCCAACGTCCTGACTTTC | CSVGANVLTF
. | TRBJ2-7 | . | TRBV10-3 | TGTGCCATCAGTGCTCCGGAGACAAACTACGAGCAGTACTTC | CAISAPETNYEQYF
. | TRBJ2-1 | . | TRBV5-1 | TGCGCCAGCAGCTTGGAGGGGGAGCAGTTCTTC | CASSLEGEQFF
. | TRBJ2-6 | . | TRBV19 | TGTGCCAGTACGAGGCAGGCCAACTCTGGGGCCAACGTCCTGACTTTC | CASTRQANSGANVLTF
. | TRBJ2-4 | . | TRBV18 | TGTGCCAGCTCATACCGGGCCTCCTCAATTCAGTACTTC | CASSYRASSIQYF
. | TRBJ2-7 | . | TRBV29-1 | TGCAGCGTTCTAGCGACCCTTGACGACGAGCAGTACTTC | CSVLATLDDEQYF
. | TRBJ2-7 | TRBD1 | TRBV5-5 | TGTGCCAGCAGCTATACAGGGGATGGTTCCTACGAGCAGTACTTC | CASSYTGDGSYEQYF
. | TRBJ2-7 | . | TRBV2 | TGTGCCAGCAGTGCAAACTACGAGCAGTACTTC | CASSANYEQYF
. | TRBJ2-1 | TRBD2 | TRBV6-6 | TGTGCCAGCAGCAGGCGGGAGATCTCCTACAATGAGCAGTTCTTC | CASSRREISYNEQFF